Below are 27 T cell receptor beta chains sequenced from a single sample in a study of shared clonotypes between healthy human individuals. Sequenced by immunoSEQ multiplex PCR; TCRdb stores in-frame clones only, minus some. The data contain 490,000 or so clones, around 80% of them singletons. The material sequenced was PBMCs. These receptors all stem from a woman aged 40-49 years in good health. Some clones in this sample may be carry-over from other donors' samples.

The J gene is TRBJ1-1, the V gene TRBV15; D is uncertain. The V gene lost 8 bases and the J gene lost 6 bases, with 13 bases spanning the gap. This CDR3 comprises 12 residues. Looked up from germline, CDR1 is LNHNV and CDR2 is YYDKDF (reference sequence). In DNA, the CDR3 is TGTGCCACCGGGGTAGCTACAGCTGAAGCTTTCTTT. It specifies CATGVATAEAFF.

The chain uses TRBV23-1 and TRBJ2-7, with 8 bases fitting TRBD1. TRBV23-1 is given ORF status, its function remaining uncertain. V was clipped by 3 bases and J by 1 base; unmatched bases: 8. The length of the CDR3 is 16 residues. The CDR3 DNA follows: TGCGCCAGCAGTCACCGTGGACAGGGTCGATCCTACGAGCAGTACTTC. Protein product: CASSHRGQGRSYEQYF.

V and J are TRBV21-1 and TRBJ2-7. TRBV21-1 is designated a pseudogene. CDR3 length: 16 amino acids. This CDR3 reads CATLSLGLQSSYEQYF. For the CDR3, the DNA is TGTGCCACCCTTTCCCTCGGCCTTCAGAGCTCCTACGAGCAGTACTTC.

This sequence joins TRBV7-7 and TRBJ1-3; the match to TRBD1 covers 8 bases. Germline lookup yields CDR1 SSHAT and CDR2 FNYEAQ (reference sequence). This CDR3 comprises 18 residues. After removal of 3 bases from V and 0 bases from J, the junction contained 10 bases not matched to a gene. The CDR3 DNA sequence: TGTGCCAGCAGCTTTCCCGACAGGGGAACTGTCTCTGGAAACACCATATATTTT. Translating it yields CASSFPDRGTVSGNTIYF. Full variable domain (outside the CDR3, taken from reference TRBV7-7 and TRBJ1-3): GAGVSQSPRYKVTKRGQDVTLRCDPISSHATLYWYQQALGQGPEFLTYFNYEAQPDKSGLPSDRFSAERPEGSISTLTIQRTEQRDSAMYRCASSFPDRGTVSGNTIYFGEGSWLTVV.

The chain uses TRBV19 and TRBJ2-7; 12 bases map to TRBD2. With 6 bases clipped from V and 8 bases from J, the junction kept 20 bases outside the gene matches. The CDR3 is 18 residues long. Germline CDR1 reads LNHDA; CDR2 reads SQIVND (reference sequence). CDR3 amino acids: CASSDLAGGPRGSGKQYF. The CDR3 DNA sequence: TGTGCCAGTAGCGACCTAGCGGGAGGGCCTAGAGGGTCTGGCAAGCAGTACTTC.

This sequence joins TRBV2 and TRBJ2-7, with 7 bases fitting TRBD1. The V segment lost 7 bases and the J segment 6 bases; nucleotides outside the gene matches: 15. Germline CDR1 is SNHLY and CDR2 is FYNNEI. The CDR3 is 15 residues long. The CDR3 loop reads CASTRTRQGLGEQYF. The CDR3 nucleotides are TGTGCCAGCACCAGAACGAGACAGGGCTTGGGCGAGCAGTACTTC.

The rearrangement links TRBV4-1 to TRBJ2-3, with 11 nucleotides matching TRBD2. Looked up from germline, CDR1 is MGHRA and CDR2 is YSYEKL. This CDR3 has 15 amino acids. The ends lost 4 bases at V and 2 bases at J; junction bases unmatched: 2. The CDR3 spells CASSRLAGTTDTQYF. CDR3 nucleotides: TGCGCCAGCAGCCGACTAGCGGGGACCACAGATACGCAGTATTTT.

This clone has at least ten counts. The chain links TRBV30 to TRBJ1-2; D is ambiguous. CDR1 and CDR2 (germline): GTSNPN, SVGIG (reference sequence). The CDR3 loop spans 12 amino acids. V was trimmed by 2 bases and J by 13 bases, leaving 17 bases between them. In nucleotides, the CDR3 is TGTGCCTGGAGTCCCTTACCCGATTTGTTCACCTTC. Amino acids: CAWSPLPDLFTF.

The chain couples TRBV5-1 to TRBJ2-3; 7 bases are shared with TRBD2. J lost 6 bases, V lost 1 base, and 5 bases had no gene match. This CDR3 has 14 residues. Germline CDR1 and CDR2: SGHRS and YFSETQ. CDR3 bases: TGCGCCAGCAGCTTGTCTCGGGGGGTGGATACGCAGTATTTT. This codes for CASSLSRGVDTQYF.

This clone was seen many times. Other nucleotide sequences in the sample specify the same CDR3. The chain combines TRBV28 with TRBJ1-2; D is unclear. The CDR3 contains 12 residues. The germline V and J ends were trimmed by 6 bases and 5 bases, with 10 bases remaining between them. The V gene's germline CDR1 is MDHEN and CDR2 SYDVKM. CDR3 protein: CASSLRLYGYTF. CDR3 in DNA: TGTGCCAGCAGCCTTCGACTGTATGGCTACACCTTC.

In this sample, this clone turned up a few times. J is TRBJ1-5 and V is TRBV2; TRBD1 matches 9 bases. J lost 7 bases, V lost 2 bases, and 6 bases had no gene match. Germline values: CDR1 SNHLY, CDR2 FYNNEI. The CDR3 contains 15 residues. CDR3 nucleotide sequence: TGTGCCAGCAGTGAAACAGGGGGCGTTGGGCAGCCCCAGCATTTT. It codes for CASSETGGVGQPQHF.

The CDR3 loop reads CAWSAGQLLYTEAFF. The CDR3 DNA is TGTGCCTGGAGTGCGGGACAGCTATTATACACTGAAGCTTTCTTT. The V gene is TRBV30, the J gene TRBJ1-1; 7 bases line up with TRBD1. The CDR3 has 15 amino acids. Germline trimming cut 1 base from V and 3 bases from J; bases unmatched to any gene: 8. CDR1 and CDR2 (germline): GTSNPN, SVGIG (reference sequence).

DNA for the CDR3: TGTGCCAGCAGCTTGATTCACGGGGAGCTGTTTTTT. Encoded protein: CASSLIHGELFF. V gene TRBV5-6 combines with J gene TRBJ2-2, with D unclear. Germline CDR1 is SGHDT and CDR2 is YYEEEE. There are 12 residues in the CDR3. V was cut by 1 base and J by 7 bases, with 5 bases left in between.

This clone was observed a few times. The junction departs from the called germline gene at one end, perhaps through a read error. CDR3 sequence: CSVLKALAQNTEASF. In DNA form, the CDR3 reads TGCAGCGTTCTTAAAGCATTGGCACAGAACACTGAAGCTTCCTTT. The V gene is TRBV29-1, the J gene TRBJ1-1, with unresolved D. This CDR3 comprises 15 residues. From germline, CDR1 is SQVTM and CDR2 ANQGSEA.

This clone was observed a single time. The rearrangement links TRBV16 to TRBJ2-1; D not resolved. The V and J ends lost 5 bases and 4 bases respectively, with 15 bases between them. Germline V CDR1 and CDR2: KGHSY, FQNENV. This CDR3 has 15 residues. CDR3 region: CASSYGTIRYNEQFF. CDR3 bases: TGTGCCAGCAGCTACGGTACAATCAGATACAATGAGCAGTTCTTC.

The rearrangement uses TRBV25-1 and TRBJ1-1; D is undetermined. This CDR3 contains 12 residues. From germline, CDR1 is MGHDK and CDR2 SYGVNS. Trimming pared 4 bases from V and 4 bases from J, leaving 7 bases between. CDR3: CASSGWVTEAFF. The CDR3 DNA reads TGTGCCAGCAGTGGATGGGTCACTGAAGCTTTCTTT.

The V and J genes are TRBV4-1 and TRBJ2-5; TRBD2 agrees at 12 bases. The DNA end favors TRBJ2-7, so the J call may be wrong. The germline V gene has CDR1 MGHRA and CDR2 YSYEKL. The length of the CDR3 is 16 residues. The CDR3 is CASSPWTSGKHYEQYF. The CDR3 DNA sequence: TGCGCCAGCAGCCCATGGACTAGCGGGAAACACTACGAGCAGTACTTC.

This clone is a singleton in its sample. The rearrangement uses TRBV9 and TRBJ2-3; D could derive from TRBD1 or TRBD2 (5 bases each). CDR3 size: 14 residues. The germline gives CDR1 SGDLS, CDR2 YYNGEE. Trimming took off 0 bases at V and 5 bases at J, with 10 bases between the two ends. CDR3 nucleotides: TGTGCCAGCAGCGTAGGAGGGGCGGTAGATACGCAGTATTTT. Its protein is CASSVGGAVDTQYF.

The V gene is TRBV15, the J gene TRBJ2-2, with 8 nucleotides matching TRBD1. Trimming cost V 11 bases and J 2 bases; bases outside gene matches: 10. CDR1 is LNHNV, CDR2 YYDKDF, per germline (reference sequence). The CDR3 is made up of 15 amino acids. CDR3 sequence reads: CAPRQGTSNTGELFF. The CDR3 region has the DNA TGTGCCCCTAGACAGGGGACCTCTAACACCGGGGAGCTGTTTTTT.

A remark on this clone: With a far larger clone one base away, a read error is the likely cause. This sample also contains other DNA sequences that code for the same CDR3. The chain joins TRBV2 to TRBJ2-7; D call uncertain. Germline V gives CDR1 SNHLY, CDR2 FYNNEI. V lost 1 base and J 6 bases, leaving 4 bases between the germline ends. CDR3 length: 11 residues. CDR3 sequence: CASSEVTEQYF. The CDR3, as DNA: TGTGCCAGCAGTGAAGTTACCGAGCAGTACTTC.

The genes are TRBV9 and TRBJ1-3; tentatively, D is TRBD1 (5 bases). The CDR3 extends over 13 amino acids. Germline CDR1 SGDLS, CDR2 YYNGEE. V was trimmed by 1 base and J by 6 bases, leaving 8 bases between them. CDR3 sequence (DNA): TGTGCCAGCAGCGTACGGGGGGAAAACACCATATATTTT. Its protein product is CASSVRGENTIYF.

This clone occurred once. This chain joins TRBV6-6 and TRBJ2-5; TRBD1 matches at 10 bases. CDR3 length: 15 amino acids. From germline, CDR1 is MNHNY and CDR2 SVGAGI (reference sequence). V shed 7 bases, J shed 4 bases, and the junction held 9 bases outside the gene matches. CDR3 sequence reads: CASNDPGTGAETQYF. In nucleotides, the CDR3 is TGTGCCAGCAACGACCCCGGGACAGGGGCAGAGACCCAGTACTTC.

This rearrangement joins TRBV6-5 to TRBJ1-4; 9 bases agree with TRBD1. The CDR3 runs 14 residues. Trimming at V came to 2 bases and at J to 7 bases, leaving 2 bases not matched to a gene. Germline CDR1 reads MNHEY; CDR2 reads SVGAGI. CDR3 DNA: TGTGCCAGCAGTTACGGGACAGGGCTTGAAAAACTGTTTTTT. This translates into CASSYGTGLEKLFF.

The chain has TRBV5-1 and TRBJ2-7; a possible D gene is TRBD1 (5 bases). Germline loops: CDR1 SGHRS, CDR2 YFSETQ. CDR3 length equals 16 residues. V was cut by 0 bases and J by 0 bases, with 13 bases left in between. CDR3 sequence reads: CASSLGGVRASYEQYF. CDR3 nucleotide sequence: TGCGCCAGCAGCTTGGGGGGTGTCAGGGCCTCCTACGAGCAGTACTTC.

The chain carries TRBV6-1 and TRBJ2-7; 9 bases map to TRBD2. CDR3 length: 15 residues. Looked up from germline, CDR1 is MNHNS and CDR2 is SASEGT. Germline trimming cut 5 bases from V and 3 bases from J; bases unmatched to any gene: 8. The CDR3 DNA is TGTGCCAGCAGTAACTTAGCGGGAGCCGGCTACGAGCAGTACTTC. Translation gives CASSNLAGAGYEQYF.

The V call is TRBV19, the J call TRBJ1-2, with 8 bases lining up with TRBD1. Germline V gene lookup returns CDR1 LNHDA and CDR2 SQIVND (reference sequence). The CDR3 contains 15 residues. Trimming removed 4 bases from V and 3 bases from J; junction bases left unmatched: 7. CDR3 nucleotide sequence: TGTGCCAGTAGTACATCCACAGGGGGGGACTATGGCTACACCTTC. It translates to CASSTSTGGDYGYTF.

The table lists this clone with a few counts. This chain uses TRBV28 with TRBJ2-1; D might be TRBD2 (6 bases). V was clipped by 3 bases and J by 6 bases, with 18 bases between them. CDR3 length: 16 amino acids. CDR1 is MDHEN, CDR2 SYDVKM, per germline. CDR3 in amino acids: CASSFAGASATNEQFF. As DNA, the CDR3 is TGTGCCAGCAGTTTTGCCGGGGCTAGCGCAACCAATGAGCAGTTCTTC.